This T cell receptor (beta chain) originates from a study of blood T cell repertoires in COVID-19. At the level of the study: Both acute and convalescent COVID-19 samples were obtained from the United States, Italy and Spain. PBMCs, B-cell-depleted T cells, or T cells provided the cDNA or gDNA that made up the material.

Original processing notes: Researchers report that nucleated cell counts were estimated from reference gene primer amplification. Repertoires were generated with immunoSEQ multiplex PCR, while TCRdb's copy carries only in-frame clones and drops some. V, J and clone size are those of that table, while D and trimming were read from the DNA. The sample lists tens of thousands of clones, roughly four fifths seen once, with roughly 12% in the top ten. Germline CDR1 reads LGHNT; CDR2 reads FRNRAP. Trimming removed 4 bases at V and 8 bases at J, with 8 bases between. This CDR3 has 11 residues. This chain uses TRBV12-5 with TRBJ1-1; TRBD1 might be the D (6 bases). This TCR was recovered from a human donor in a cohort sampled during active COVID-19. Sequenced: peripheral blood. As DNA, the CDR3 is TGTGCTAGTGGTTGGACAGTAGAAGCTTTCTTT. The encoded protein is CASGWTVEAFF.